This record covers a single TCR beta chain. There are a few counts of this clonotype. This clone's antigen is unknown. Base quality data are lacking; no much larger clone is found one base away. The data stem from a study of T cells in Graves' hyperthyroidism and ophthalmopathy (dated by TCRdb to between 2017 and 2020). Regarding the complete study: Peripheral blood was sampled at the time of initial diagnosis, prior to any treatment. In addition, the study compared T-cell repertoires in thyroid tissue and in blood from roughly six Graves' hyperthyroidism patients. To identify distinguishing TCR V-J signatures, a discovery cohort of 90 to 100 patients was used, comprising some 43 with Graves' ophthalmopathy and 57 with stable Graves' hyperthyroidism. According to the paper, TCR Vbeta CDR3 sequencing was carried out on 135 peripheral blood samples, which came from under 50 ophthalmopathy, around 75 hyperthyroidism and approximately 17 progressor patients. For training and testing, the 95 to 100 patients in the discovery cohort were randomly divided in a 7:3 ratio. Prospective prediction of ophthalmopathy was tested in an independent validation cohort consisting of 18 to 20 hyperthyroidism patients and around 17 patients who later progressed to ophthalmopathy. Once sampling was done, hyperthyroidism patients were given methimazole at a starting dose of 30 mg daily, whereas ophthalmopathy patients were given high-dose intravenous methylprednisolone.

The CDR3 starts with the cysteine, ends with the phenylalanine, and has 16 residues. Only the CDR3 part of the read is kept: 48 bases, read in frame from the first base. V loses 5 bases, J loses 0 bases, and the germline ends lie 19 bases apart. CDR1 DFQATT and CDR2 SNEGSKA are derived from the germline V gene (reference sequence). The TCR beta CDR3 regions were amplified from the RNA transcripts. A first-round RT-PCR of the TCR CDR3 used the HTBI primer set with the Qiagen OneStep RT-PCR kit. The libraries were constructed in a second round of multiplex PCR and then size-selected and purified. Sequencing of the libraries was done on an Illumina HiSeq2000 using paired-end 100 bp reads. The published analysis was carried out like this. Raw data were processed with SOAPnuke, discarding reads with adapters, uncalled bases, mean Phred below 15, or no exact constant-primer or identifier match. COPE v1.2.5 was used to merge high-quality paired reads, and clonotypes were defined as unique nucleotide sequences. Clonotypes were aligned to IMGT TRBV, TRBD and TRBJ reference segments using MiTCR v1.1. Only V-J combinations with frequency above 0.0001, covering 98% to 99.2% of repertoires, were analysed. A TCS score was defined as the ratio between F50 (clonal expansion) and ExV (chaos), using BLOSUM62-based TCRdist between CDR3 peptides within each V-J. Welch's t-statistics and random forest reduced roughly 530 V-J features to 13, which were used in a naive Bayes classifier (R e1071). TCRdb reanalyzed the raw reads on its own, using fastp at Q25 for trimming and MiXCR for clone calling, and kept in-frame beta chains. Merged by CDR3 protein, the rows form single entries marked with the most common genes and DNA. The authors' filters were not applied to this entry. This sample comprises about 350,000 distinct CDR3 sequences, approximately 14% of them detected only once. 15% to 20% of the sample belongs to the ten largest clones.

Ophthalmopathy patients had moderately to severely active disease, with a Clinical Activity Score of 3 or more, a NOSPECS grade of 4 or more, and a disease duration of less than 3 months. Any patient with an uncontrolled infection, another autoimmune disease, pregnancy or lactation was excluded. Diagnoses relied on clinical symptoms, serum thyroxine and TRAb, thyroid ultrasound and orbital computed tomography. PBMCs were separated from about 10 ml of fresh peripheral blood using Ficoll-Paque density gradient centrifugation. Total RNA was extracted with Trizol reagent, and quality was checked on an Agilent 2100 Bioanalyzer. Here is what the overall study found, with its caveats: In validation, progression to ophthalmopathy was predicted by the model with roughly 71% sensitivity and 72.22% specificity, a median of roughly six months before onset. Ophthalmopathy was separated from stable hyperthyroidism by a 13 V-J signature model, with 85% to 90% sensitivity and approximately 81% specificity obtained in cross-validation and 80%/75% obtained in testing. Sample size was not statistically predetermined, and blinding of investigators to group allocation was not performed. Most expanded thyroid clonotypes (frequency above 0.001) were also detected in blood, suggesting blood repertoires may reflect thyroid immune responses.

Sequences were obtained from blood. This receptor chain uses TRBV20-1 and TRBJ1-1; TRBD1 is perhaps the D gene, given 5 matching bases. The sequence was obtained from a woman aged 55-70 years with Graves' ophthalmopathy. The nucleotides are TGCAGTGCTTCTGAAGAGGGGCCTAAAATGAACACTGAAGCTTTCTTT. Its protein is CSASEEGPKMNTEAFF.